The 13 T cell receptor beta chains below come from one sample, sequenced in a study of T-cell reconstitution after alpha-beta-depleted transplantation in children. A library of TCRbeta sequences, prepared with unique molecular identifiers, was generated. Via MiXCR, TCRdb re-called the PCR reads, giving one row per CDR3 protein. The sample records about 72,000 distinct CDR3 sequences, 6% to 8% being singletons. The sample in question was PBMCs from the stem cell graft donor, obtained from the stem cell graft. These TCRs come from a human donor who donated a stem cell graft to a child with acute lymphoblastic leukemia.

The sample holds many counts of this clonotype. This chain joins TRBV5-1 and TRBJ2-1, with 7 bases that match TRBD1. The germline V gene encodes CDR1 SGHRS and CDR2 YFSETQ. V trimming: 2 bases; J trimming: 11 bases; junction bases outside the gene matches: 16. This CDR3 has 16 amino acids. DNA of the CDR3: TGCGCCAGCAGCTTCGCCCCGGGACAGCTTTCCGGTCAGCAGTTCTTC. This encodes CASSFAPGQLSGQQFF.

The sample holds many counts of this clonotype. The chain employs TRBV4-1 and TRBJ2-1, with D hard to call. This CDR3 is built from 16 residues. The V end was cut by 2 bases, the J end by 1 base, with 12 bases between. The germline CDR1 and CDR2 sequences are MGHRA and YSYEKL. For the CDR3, the DNA is TGCGCCAGCAGCCAATTGGATGTTGTTTCCTACAATGAGCAGTTCTTC. It codes for CASSQLDVVSYNEQFF.

This clonotype was recorded many times. The chain employs TRBV5-1 and TRBJ2-7; tentative D call: TRBD1 (6 bases). The V and J ends lost 2 bases and 1 base respectively, with 16 bases between them. Germline-derived CDR1 and CDR2 are SGHRS and YFSETQ. The CDR3 totals 16 residues. This chain's CDR3 is CASSFDGQHLSYEQYF. The CDR3, as DNA: TGCGCCAGCAGCTTTGATGGACAGCACCTATCCTACGAGCAGTACTTC.

The chain has TRBV19 and TRBJ2-6, with 8 bases identical to TRBD1. Germline CDR1 and CDR2: LNHDA and SQIVND (reference sequence). V trimming: 5 bases; J trimming: 2 bases; junction bases outside the gene matches: 8. The CDR3 totals 17 residues. CDR3 region: CASSPTRQGTGANVLTF. DNA of the CDR3: TGTGCCAGTAGTCCCACCCGACAGGGGACTGGGGCCAACGTCCTGACTTTC.

There are many counts of this clonotype. V gene TRBV19 combines with J gene TRBJ2-1, with 13 bases fitting TRBD2. V was pared by 4 bases and J by 8 bases, with 2 bases of the junction left unmatched. This CDR3 region has 14 residues. CDR1 is LNHDA and CDR2 is SQIVND in the germline V gene (reference sequence). CDR3 amino acids: CASSRTSGSYEQFF. In DNA, the CDR3 is TGTGCCAGTAGTAGGACTAGCGGGAGCTATGAGCAGTTCTTC.

This clonotype was found many times. The J gene is TRBJ1-5, the V gene TRBV24-1; no clear D. Looked up from germline, CDR1 is KGHDR and CDR2 is SFDVKD. This CDR3 region has 14 residues. V lost 2 bases and J lost 10, with 14 bases in between. The DNA for the CDR3 is TGTGCCACCAGTGATTCCGGGGTCGCGGGACCCCAGCATTTT. This sequence encodes CATSDSGVAGPQHF.

This clonotype was found many times. The V and J genes are TRBV5-1 and TRBJ1-5; TRBD1 might be the D (6 bases). Trimming shortened V by 0 bases and J by 7 bases, and 11 bases separated the two germline ends. The CDR3 is 14 residues long. Germline CDR1 and CDR2: SGHRS and YFSETQ. The CDR3 region is CASSLGAGVQPQHF. CDR3 DNA sequence: TGCGCCAGCAGCTTGGGGGCAGGGGTACAGCCCCAGCATTTT.

This clonotype was found many times. This chain uses TRBV27 with TRBJ2-7; no clear D gene. Trimming took 2 bases from V and 4 from J, leaving 21 bases between them. The CDR3 sequence is 17 residues long. Germline-derived CDR1 and CDR2 are MNHEY and SMNVEV (reference sequence). CDR3 bases: TGTGCCAGCAGTTTAAGGGCGGATTTCACTCGATCGTACGAGCAGTACTTC. This encodes CASSLRADFTRSYEQYF.

This clonotype occurred a few times. The V gene is TRBV7-6, the J gene TRBJ2-3; D remains unclear. The CDR3 totals 14 residues. Germline V lookup: CDR1 SGHVS, CDR2 FNYEAQ. Between the trimmed V and J ends, which lost 2 bases and 4 bases, there was a span of 10 bases. The chain's CDR3 is CASSLSPGPDTQYF. The CDR3 DNA follows: TGTGCCAGCAGCTTAAGCCCCGGACCAGATACGCAGTATTTT.

In this sample, this clonotype turned up many times. The V gene is TRBV15, the J gene TRBJ1-1, with D unresolved. V lost 3 bases and J lost 5, with 13 bases in between. CDR1 and CDR2 from the germline V gene are LNHNV and YYDKDF (reference sequence). CDR3 length: 14 amino acids. CDR3 region: CATSRFVGSTEAFF. CDR3 DNA sequence: TGTGCCACCAGCAGGTTTGTAGGGAGTACTGAAGCTTTCTTT.

This clonotype was observed at least ten times. The J gene is TRBJ2-2, the V gene TRBV14; D is perhaps TRBD2 (6 bases). V shed 3 bases and J shed 3 bases, with 8 bases lying between them. This CDR3 spans 14 amino acids. Germline-derived CDR1 and CDR2 are SGHDN and FVKESK. CDR3 region: CASSQGLYTGELFF. The CDR3 DNA follows: TGTGCCAGCAGCCAGGGACTGTACACCGGGGAGCTGTTTTTT.

The chain links TRBV7-6 to TRBJ2-7; D is perhaps TRBD2 (5 bases). The germline V gene encodes CDR1 SGHVS and CDR2 FNYEAQ. The CDR3 runs 13 residues. The V gene lost 1 base and the J gene lost 5 bases, with 9 bases spanning the gap. The CDR3 bases are TGTGCCAGCAGCTTAGGAGGGTCCAACGAGCAGTACTTC. Translation gives CASSLGGSNEQYF. Full variable domain (outside the CDR3, taken from reference TRBV7-6 and TRBJ2-7): GAGVSQSPRYKVTKRGQDVALRCDPISGHVSLYWYRQALGQGPEFLTYFNYEAQQDKSGLPNDRFSAERPEGSISTLTIQRTEQRDSAMYRCASSLGGSNEQYFGPGTRLTVT.

This clonotype has just a few counts. The chain carries TRBV3-1 and TRBJ2-3, with 10 bases that match TRBD2. The CDR3 length is 16 residues. Per germline, CDR1 LGHDT and CDR2 YNNKEL (reference sequence). V was clipped by 4 bases and J by 3 bases; unmatched bases: 7. The CDR3 DNA is TGTGCCAGCAGCCCTCTCTTAGCGGGAGGAACAGATACGCAGTATTTT. It translates to CASSPLLAGGTDTQYF.